This T cell receptor beta chain appears in the sequencing data of a study of vaccination effects on CD4 cells after COVID-19. Study information: It was two doses of either the BNT162b2 or mRNA-1273 vaccine that participants received.

Note on this clone: Its antigen is currently unknown.

Cells that had been cultured for 10 days were the source of isolated CD4+ T cells. IL-2 medium took the place of half the medium on both days 3 and 7. Clones were sequenced by immunoSEQ multiplex PCR, and TCRdb holds only the in-frame ones, with some missing. The top ten clones hold about 4% of a sample with roughly 34,000 clones, around 70% of them seen once. The sequencing used CD4+ T cells from PBMCs cultured without peptide, collected before COVID-19 vaccination. The receptor comes from a human donor who received a COVID-19 vaccine.

CDR3 sequence reads: CASSQPGNNEQFF. DNA of the CDR3: TGTGCCAGCAGCCAACCAGGGAACAATGAGCAGTTCTTC. The chain joins TRBV7-9 to TRBJ2-1, with D possibly TRBD1 on 5 matching bases. Germline V gene sequence: CDR1 SEHNR, CDR2 FQNEAQ (reference sequence). V was pared by 5 bases and J by 5 bases, with 10 bases between. This CDR3 is 13 amino acids long.